The T cell receptor beta chain under discussion was sequenced for a study of blood T cell repertoires in COVID-19. The table came from immunoSEQ multiplex PCR; TCRdb's copy has only in-frame clones and leaves some out. Of under 20,000 clones detected, under 90% appear once; the ten largest clones hold 9.5% to 12%. The sample consisted of peripheral blood. The receptor was isolated from a man at least 80 years old with acute or convalescent COVID-19.

DNA of the CDR3: TGTGCCAGCAGCTCAAAAACGGGGGGGGTCACAGATACGCAGTATTTT. Residues: CASSSKTGGVTDTQYF. This rearrangement joins TRBV5-4 to TRBJ2-3; 8 bases agree with TRBD2. Germline V gives CDR1 SGHNT, CDR2 YYREEE (reference sequence). Trimming removed 3 bases from V and 2 bases from J; junction bases left unmatched: 8. CDR3 size: 16 residues.